This is a list of T cell receptor beta chains from one sample in a study of blood T cell repertoires in COVID-19. The method was immunoSEQ multiplex PCR; TCRdb's version includes in-frame clones alone and lacks a portion of them. The sample has approximately 50,000 clones, about 89% seen once. The sequencing sample was made of peripheral blood. These receptor sequences come from a human donor in a cohort sampled during active COVID-19. Both conserved end residues are part of each CDR3. Each record gives: V gene, clone size, D gene, CDR3 length, J gene, CDR3 DNA, CDR3 protein. The D gene is left open where the match is weak. Size is stated for part of the rows, as once, few or many counts, or as a class when the clone is expanded.

v_gene: TRBV5-5
abundance: once
d_gene: TRBD1
len: 15
j_gene: TRBJ2-7
CDR3nt: TGTGCCAGCACCCCGGGACAGGGGGTCGCCTACGAGCAGTACTTC
CDR3aa: CASTPGQGVAYEQYF

v_gene: TRBV15
abundance: .
d_gene: TRBD2
len: 15
j_gene: TRBJ2-7
CDR3nt: TGTGCCACCAGCAATGGACTAGCGGGAGCCTACGAGCAGTACTTC
CDR3aa: CATSNGLAGAYEQYF

v_gene: TRBV19
abundance: .
d_gene: .
len: 14
j_gene: TRBJ2-1
CDR3nt: TGTGCCAGTAGTATGGGGTGGGAGGACAATGAGCAGTTCTTC
CDR3aa: CASSMGWEDNEQFF

v_gene: TRBV25-1
abundance: few
d_gene: .
len: 12
j_gene: TRBJ1-2
CDR3nt: TGTGCCAGCAGTGAATATAGCTATGGCTACACCTTC
CDR3aa: CASSEYSYGYTF

v_gene: TRBV10-3
abundance: .
d_gene: .
len: 15
j_gene: TRBJ1-2
CDR3nt: TGTGCCATCAGTGAGTCGATGGCGGCTAACTATGGCTACACCTTC
CDR3aa: CAISESMAANYGYTF

v_gene: TRBV4-3
abundance: .
d_gene: .
len: 16
j_gene: TRBJ1-2
CDR3nt: TGCGCCAGCAGCCCTGAGGCTCGAACAGGGAGGGGAGGCTACACCTTC
CDR3aa: CASSPEARTGRGGYTF

v_gene: TRBV29-1
abundance: once
d_gene: .
len: 12
j_gene: TRBJ2-5
CDR3nt: TGCAGCGTGGGGACACTGAAAGAGACCCAGTACTTC
CDR3aa: CSVGTLKETQYF

v_gene: TRBV27
abundance: .
d_gene: TRBD2
len: 17
j_gene: TRBJ2-1
CDR3nt: TGTGCCAGCAGTTACCTCGCACTAGCGGGAGCAGACAATGAGCAGTTCTTC
CDR3aa: CASSYLALAGADNEQFF

v_gene: TRBV2
abundance: few
d_gene: .
len: 15
j_gene: TRBJ1-1
CDR3nt: TGTGCCAGCAGCCGATCAGGGTCTTTGAACACTGAAGCTTTCTTT
CDR3aa: CASSRSGSLNTEAFF

v_gene: TRBV2
abundance: few
d_gene: .
len: 15
j_gene: TRBJ2-7
CDR3nt: TGTGCCAGCGGCCAACCGGGACAAGGGTCCTACGAGCAGTACTTC
CDR3aa: CASGQPGQGSYEQYF

v_gene: TRBV5-4
abundance: .
d_gene: .
len: 14
j_gene: TRBJ1-6
CDR3nt: TGTGCCAGCAGCTTATCAGGGTTTAATTCACCCCTCCACTTT
CDR3aa: CASSLSGFNSPLHF

v_gene: TRBV30
abundance: .
d_gene: TRBD2
len: 15
j_gene: TRBJ2-3
CDR3nt: TGTGCCTGGAGTGCCCCAGCGGGGAGCACAGATACGCAGTATTTT
CDR3aa: CAWSAPAGSTDTQYF

v_gene: TRBV25-1
abundance: .
d_gene: TRBD1
len: 16
j_gene: TRBJ2-3
CDR3nt: TGTGCCAGCAGTGATATCGGACAGGGTCGCGCAGATACGCAGTATTTT
CDR3aa: CASSDIGQGRADTQYF

v_gene: TRBV5-1
abundance: once
d_gene: TRBD1
len: 14
j_gene: TRBJ2-1
CDR3nt: TGCGCCAGCAGCTGGGGACAGACCAACAATGAGCAGTTCTTC
CDR3aa: CASSWGQTNNEQFF

v_gene: TRBV28
abundance: .
d_gene: .
len: 14
j_gene: TRBJ1-5
CDR3nt: TGTGCCAGCAGTTTACAGGGGTTCGATCAGCCCCAGCATTTT
CDR3aa: CASSLQGFDQPQHF

v_gene: TRBV4-1
abundance: .
d_gene: .
len: 14
j_gene: TRBJ2-7
CDR3nt: TGCGCCAGCAGCCAACACCTAAGCGGCTACGAGCAGTACTTC
CDR3aa: CASSQHLSGYEQYF

v_gene: TRBV27
abundance: .
d_gene: .
len: 13
j_gene: TRBJ1-2
CDR3nt: TGTGCCAGCAGCTCACCGGGGGGCTATGGCTACACCTTC
CDR3aa: CASSSPGGYGYTF

v_gene: TRBV19
abundance: .
d_gene: TRBD2
len: 17
j_gene: TRBJ2-1
CDR3nt: TGTGCCAGTAGGACTAGCGGGAGCGCGAGCTCCTACAATGAGCAGTTCTTC
CDR3aa: CASRTSGSASSYNEQFF

v_gene: TRBV7-3
abundance: .
d_gene: .
len: 15
j_gene: TRBJ2-3
CDR3nt: TGTGCCAGCAGCTTATTGGGGGAGGGCACAGATACGCAGTATTTT
CDR3aa: CASSLLGEGTDTQYF

v_gene: TRBV11-3
abundance: .
d_gene: TRBD1
len: 16
j_gene: TRBJ2-2
CDR3nt: TGTGCCAGCAGCTTCCGTACAGGGGGCGGCACCGGGGAGCTGTTTTTT
CDR3aa: CASSFRTGGGTGELFF

v_gene: TRBV7-2
abundance: .
d_gene: .
len: 14
j_gene: TRBJ2-2
CDR3nt: TGTGCCAGCAGCTTTGGGGGAGGCGGCGGGGAGCTGTTTTTT
CDR3aa: CASSFGGGGGELFF

v_gene: TRBV28
abundance: .
d_gene: .
len: 12
j_gene: TRBJ2-2
CDR3nt: TGTGCCAGCAGTTCGGGCACCGGGGAGCTGTTTTTT
CDR3aa: CASSSGTGELFF

v_gene: TRBV9
abundance: once
d_gene: TRBD2
len: 14
j_gene: TRBJ2-7
CDR3nt: TGTGCCAGCAGCGTAGCGTCTAGCGGGAGCGAGCAGTACTTC
CDR3aa: CASSVASSGSEQYF

v_gene: TRBV27
abundance: .
d_gene: TRBD2
len: 18
j_gene: TRBJ2-3
CDR3nt: TGTGCCAGCAGTCCCTTCCCCGGGACTAGCGGGAGGTCAGATACGCAGTATTTT
CDR3aa: CASSPFPGTSGRSDTQYF

v_gene: TRBV30
abundance: .
d_gene: .
len: 15
j_gene: TRBJ2-3
CDR3nt: TGTGCCTGGACCGTCGGGCTCAGGGACACAGATACGCAGTATTTT
CDR3aa: CAWTVGLRDTDTQYF

v_gene: TRBV19
abundance: .
d_gene: .
len: 15
j_gene: TRBJ1-1
CDR3nt: TGTGCCAGTAGTATGACTGCCGCGGGAAACACTGAAGCTTTCTTT
CDR3aa: CASSMTAAGNTEAFF

v_gene: TRBV30
abundance: .
d_gene: TRBD1
len: 16
j_gene: TRBJ1-6
CDR3nt: TGTGCCTGTAACCGACAGGGGGCTTCCTATAATTCACCCCTCCACTTT
CDR3aa: CACNRQGASYNSPLHF

v_gene: TRBV6-4
abundance: .
d_gene: .
len: 15
j_gene: TRBJ1-5
CDR3nt: TGTGCCAGCAGTGACTTGCGTTGGGGCCATCAGCCCCAGCATTTT
CDR3aa: CASSDLRWGHQPQHF

v_gene: TRBV6-5
abundance: .
d_gene: .
len: 15
j_gene: TRBJ2-7
CDR3nt: TGTGCCAGCACTCGACGGAGGCCAAGCTCCTACGAGCAGTACTTC
CDR3aa: CASTRRRPSSYEQYF

v_gene: TRBV5-6
abundance: once
d_gene: .
len: 15
j_gene: TRBJ1-2
CDR3nt: TGTGCCAGCAGCCCCAGCCAAGACAGGTGGTATGGCTACACCTTC
CDR3aa: CASSPSQDRWYGYTF

v_gene: TRBV7-6
abundance: .
d_gene: TRBD2
len: 17
j_gene: TRBJ2-1
CDR3nt: TGTGCCAGCAGCGCCCGTTATAAGCGGGGTACCTACAATGAGCAGTTCTTC
CDR3aa: CASSARYKRGTYNEQFF

v_gene: TRBV7-9
abundance: once
d_gene: .
len: 13
j_gene: TRBJ2-7
CDR3nt: TGTGCCACCCTAGAGGAAAGGACCTACGAGCAGTACTTC
CDR3aa: CATLEERTYEQYF

v_gene: TRBV24-1
abundance: .
d_gene: TRBD2
len: 16
j_gene: TRBJ2-5
CDR3nt: TGTGCCACCAGTGATGCTACTAGCGCCTACCAAGAGACCCAGTACTTC
CDR3aa: CATSDATSAYQETQYF

v_gene: TRBV7-8
abundance: .
d_gene: TRBD2
len: 20
j_gene: TRBJ2-7
CDR3nt: TGTGCCAGCAGCCCCCGTGAACTGACTAGCGGGAGGCTTCCCTCCTACGAGCAGTACTTC
CDR3aa: CASSPRELTSGRLPSYEQYF

v_gene: TRBV6-2/TRBV6-3
abundance: .
d_gene: TRBD1
len: 16
j_gene: TRBJ1-6
CDR3nt: TGTGCCAGCAGTCGGCCGGGACAGGGGGTTGTATCACCCCTCCACTTT
CDR3aa: CASSRPGQGVVSPLHF

v_gene: TRBV6-5
abundance: .
d_gene: TRBD2
len: 14
j_gene: TRBJ2-7
CDR3nt: TGTGCCAGCAGTTCTAGCGGGTTCTCCTACGAGCAGTACTTC
CDR3aa: CASSSSGFSYEQYF

v_gene: TRBV28
abundance: .
d_gene: TRBD1
len: 14
j_gene: TRBJ1-5
CDR3nt: TGTGCCAGCAGTACTACAGGGGTTGGGCAGCCCCAGCATTTT
CDR3aa: CASSTTGVGQPQHF

v_gene: TRBV3-1/TRBV3-2
abundance: .
d_gene: TRBD2
len: 17
j_gene: TRBJ2-1
CDR3nt: TGTGCCAGCAGCCAAGTTCCTAGCGGGAGTATAGGGAATGAGCAGTTCTTC
CDR3aa: CASSQVPSGSIGNEQFF

v_gene: TRBV6-5
abundance: .
d_gene: .
len: 15
j_gene: TRBJ2-1
CDR3nt: TGTGCCAGCAGTTACTCGAAACGGGGGTCCAATAAGCAGTTCTTC
CDR3aa: CASSYSKRGSNKQFF

v_gene: TRBV27
abundance: .
d_gene: TRBD2
len: 16
j_gene: TRBJ2-5
CDR3nt: TGTGCCAGCAGCCCGGGACTAGGATCCTCACAAGAGACCCAGTACTTC
CDR3aa: CASSPGLGSSQETQYF

v_gene: TRBV7-9
abundance: .
d_gene: TRBD2
len: 14
j_gene: TRBJ2-1
CDR3nt: TGTGCCAGCAGCTCGGGACTAGCGGACAATGAGCAGTTCTTC
CDR3aa: CASSSGLADNEQFF

v_gene: TRBV28
abundance: .
d_gene: TRBD2
len: 15
j_gene: TRBJ2-1
CDR3nt: TGTGCCAGCAGTGCCGCTAGCGGGAGATCCAATGAGCAGTTCTTC
CDR3aa: CASSAASGRSNEQFF

v_gene: TRBV7-9
abundance: .
d_gene: TRBD1
len: 15
j_gene: TRBJ2-5
CDR3nt: TGTGCCAGCAGCTTAGGTACAGGGGGCCAGGAGACCCAGTACTTC
CDR3aa: CASSLGTGGQETQYF

v_gene: TRBV7-9
abundance: .
d_gene: TRBD2
len: 16
j_gene: TRBJ2-7
CDR3nt: TGTGCCAGCAGCTTTCCACTAGCGGGAGAGGTGGGCGAGCAGTACTTC
CDR3aa: CASSFPLAGEVGEQYF

v_gene: TRBV19
abundance: .
d_gene: TRBD1
len: 15
j_gene: TRBJ2-4
CDR3nt: TGTGCCAGTAGCCCTATCCCGGGACAGGGGGTCATTCAGTACTTC
CDR3aa: CASSPIPGQGVIQYF

v_gene: TRBV19
abundance: .
d_gene: .
len: 16
j_gene: TRBJ2-1
CDR3nt: TGTGCCAGTAGTTCCATAGAGGGTAGCGCCTACAATGAGCAGTTCTTC
CDR3aa: CASSSIEGSAYNEQFF

v_gene: TRBV6-5
abundance: .
d_gene: TRBD1
len: 15
j_gene: TRBJ2-7
CDR3nt: TGTGCCATCTCACCTACCGGGACAGGGACCTACGAGCAGTACTTC
CDR3aa: CAISPTGTGTYEQYF

v_gene: TRBV6-5
abundance: .
d_gene: TRBD1
len: 12
j_gene: TRBJ1-2
CDR3nt: TGTGCCACTAGGACAGGGAACTATGGCTACACCTTC
CDR3aa: CATRTGNYGYTF

v_gene: TRBV7-9
abundance: .
d_gene: .
len: 15
j_gene: TRBJ1-4
CDR3nt: TGTGCCAGCAGCCCAAGAGGGACAAGCAATGAAAAACTGTTTTTT
CDR3aa: CASSPRGTSNEKLFF

v_gene: TRBV15
abundance: once
d_gene: TRBD2
len: 15
j_gene: TRBJ2-7
CDR3nt: TGTGCCACCACCCAGGGTGGCGGGAGGGCCGCCGAGCAGTACTTC
CDR3aa: CATTQGGGRAAEQYF

v_gene: TRBV5-5
abundance: .
d_gene: .
len: 14
j_gene: TRBJ2-1
CDR3nt: TGTGCCAGCAGCCCGCCGGGGTCCTACAATGAGCAGTTCTTC
CDR3aa: CASSPPGSYNEQFF

v_gene: TRBV6-5
abundance: .
d_gene: .
len: 12
j_gene: TRBJ2-7
CDR3nt: TGTGCCAGCGGGTTGGGCGCCTACGAGCAGTACTTC
CDR3aa: CASGLGAYEQYF

v_gene: TRBV5-1
abundance: .
d_gene: TRBD2
len: 15
j_gene: TRBJ2-1
CDR3nt: TGCGCCAGCAGCTCTACTAGCGGTTCCTACAATGAGCAGTTCTTC
CDR3aa: CASSSTSGSYNEQFF

v_gene: TRBV5-4
abundance: .
d_gene: TRBD1
len: 14
j_gene: TRBJ1-6
CDR3nt: TGTGCCAGCAGTTCTCAGGGGGCGAATTCACCCCTCCACTTT
CDR3aa: CASSSQGANSPLHF

v_gene: TRBV4-1
abundance: .
d_gene: .
len: 11
j_gene: TRBJ2-1
CDR3nt: TGCGCCAGCAGCCAACAGGATGAGCAGTTCTTC
CDR3aa: CASSQQDEQFF